Listed below are T cell receptor beta chains from one sample, sequenced in a study of OX40 agonist ivuxolimab in advanced cancers. Using immunoSEQ multiplex PCR, the repertoire was profiled, and TCRdb retains in-frame clones only, with some absent. The sample has approximately 97,000 clones, 86% seen once. The starting material was CD4+ or CD8+ T cells sorted from blood, obtained in a trial of the OX40 agonist ivuxolimab. Source of these receptors: an adult with an advanced solid tumor such as melanoma, head and neck, liver or kidney cancer. Both conserved end residues are trimmed from each CDR3. Fields, in order: J gene, V gene, CDR3 protein.

J: TRBJ1-1; V: TRBV19; CDR3: ASSFTPSSEAF
J: TRBJ2-2; V: TRBV4-1; CDR3: ASSQPDGELF
J: TRBJ1-6; V: TRBV5-1; CDR3: ASSPEGAGSPLH
J: TRBJ2-1; V: TRBV5-1; CDR3: ASSFGQGQYNEQF
J: TRBJ2-3; V: TRBV19; CDR3: ASSTFGLAGKDTQY
J: TRBJ1-5; V: TRBV19; CDR3: ASSVSWTGILNQPQH
J: TRBJ2-1; V: TRBV6-6; CDR3: ASSYPRGGSGHEQF
J: TRBJ1-1; V: TRBV5-1; CDR3: ASSAQGKNTEAF
J: TRBJ2-1; V: TRBV10-2; CDR3: ASSALAGANEQF
J: TRBJ2-7; V: TRBV11-2; CDR3: ASSLASGSPPYEQY
J: TRBJ1-2; V: TRBV29-1; CDR3: SVSTGTGRFYGYT
J: TRBJ2-7; V: TRBV7-2; CDR3: ASSLNGGAYEQY
J: TRBJ2-7; V: TRBV6-5; CDR3: ATRTGGRYEQY
J: TRBJ1-1; V: TRBV10-1; CDR3: ASSGSMEAEAF
J: TRBJ1-5; V: TRBV25-1; CDR3: ASSDQGMGQPQH
J: TRBJ1-1; V: TRBV30; CDR3: AWSRSTEAF
J: TRBJ2-1; V: TRBV6-1; CDR3: ASSLKLGSPQF
J: TRBJ1-2; V: TRBV10-3; CDR3: AISLGPGEGYT
J: TRBJ1-1; V: TRBV7-9; CDR3: ASSFQANTEAF
J: TRBJ2-6; V: TRBV6-5; CDR3: ASSYSSGANVLT
J: TRBJ1-1; V: TRBV15; CDR3: ATSRPGSYTEAF
J: TRBJ2-7; V: TRBV2; CDR3: ASSKGTGPLTYEQY
J: TRBJ2-3; V: TRBV7-2; CDR3: ASSFRGQSTDTQY
J: TRBJ2-1; V: TRBV7-2; CDR3: ASSLVSGLRNEQF
J: TRBJ1-2; V: TRBV6-5; CDR3: ASSYSGVYGYT
J: TRBJ2-1; V: TRBV7-9; CDR3: ASSFLQLHEQF
J: TRBJ1-5; V: TRBV12-5; CDR3: ASGYREPQH
J: TRBJ1-5; V: TRBV9; CDR3: ASSVQGAQDQPQH
J: TRBJ1-2; V: TRBV29-1; CDR3: SVDTVTNYGYT